This T cell receptor beta chain was documented in a study of regulatory T cells in long-lasting Graves disease. Whole-study context: Recently diagnosed Graves' patients had received antithyroid drugs for under 3 months. The study, taken as a whole, reports: The study found persistent patients shared more public clonotypes (roughly 3,000) than new patients (about 890).

As for time point: newly diagnosed GD, antithyroid drugs for less than 3 months. RNA extracted from PBMCs served as the sequencing template. Germline CDR1 is MNHEY and CDR2 is SVGAGI. The V gene end was trimmed by 2 bases and the J gene end by 6 bases; junction bases not matched to a gene: 1. This CDR3 contains 15 residues. According to the study, TCR beta libraries were built with iRepertoire HTBI primers and CDR3-region Arm-PCR. MiXCR was run by TCRdb on the multiplex PCR reads, yielding one entry per CDR3 protein. Of roughly 500,000 distinct CDR3 sequences in the sample, about 11% were seen once. This clonotype has a count of ten or more. No antigen is known for it. These data also featured in a second study, about T cells in Graves' hyperthyroidism and ophthalmopathy. According to that study: Researchers ran a first-round RT-PCR on the TCR CDR3 using the HTBI primer set.

The sample was peripheral blood mononuclear cells (PBMCs), taken at new diagnosis, from a patient treated with antithyroid drugs. The genes are TRBV6-5 and TRBJ1-6; 10 nucleotides match TRBD1. This receptor was taken from a woman aged 25-40 years with Graves disease. The CDR3 bases are TGTGCCAGCAGTTACGGGGACAGGGGTAATTCACCCCTCCACTTT. Protein: CASSYGDRGNSPLHF.